This TCR beta chain derives from a study of blood T cells in healthy people across ages. The J segment lost 1 base and the V segment lost 7 bases, leaving 8 bases of the junction unmatched. CDR1 is SQVTM and CDR2 is ANQGSEA in the germline V gene. This CDR3 has 15 residues. Notes on this clonotype: Its cognate antigen is unknown.

Every donor provided 8.5 to 10 milliliters of peripheral blood. A second PCR of 7 to 11 cycles used a sample-barcoded 5' primer and a J-beta primer mix. With 12 random nucleotides, a template-switch adaptor tagged each individual cDNA molecule. MiXCR, applied by TCRdb to the 5' RACE reads, yields one record per CDR3 protein. This sample has roughly 680,000 distinct CDR3 sequences, with around 21% found just once. Overall study findings and caveats: Estimated diversity across one million T cells was deemed an underestimate.

The origin of this receptor is a man between 65 and 85 years old in good health. Sequencing input: blood. The chain uses TRBV29-1 and TRBJ2-1; 9 positions agree with TRBD2. Written as DNA, the CDR3 is TGCAGCGCTCGAAATAGCGGGAGTTCCTACAATGAGCAGTTCTTC. The encoded protein is CSARNSGSSYNEQFF.